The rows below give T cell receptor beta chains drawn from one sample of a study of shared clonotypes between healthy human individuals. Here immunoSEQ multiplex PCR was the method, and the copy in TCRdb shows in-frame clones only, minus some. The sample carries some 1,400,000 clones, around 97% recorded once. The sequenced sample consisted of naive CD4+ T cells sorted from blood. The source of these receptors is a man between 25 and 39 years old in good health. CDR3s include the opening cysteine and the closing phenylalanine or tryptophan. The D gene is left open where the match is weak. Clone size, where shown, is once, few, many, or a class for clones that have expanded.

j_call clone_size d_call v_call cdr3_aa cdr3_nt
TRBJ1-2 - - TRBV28 CASSLSPGIYGYTF TGTGCCAGCAGTTTGAGTCCAGGGATCTATGGCTACACCTTC
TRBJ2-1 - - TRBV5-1 CASSLALQLNEQFF TGCGCCAGCAGCTTGGCCCTACAGTTGAATGAGCAGTTCTTC
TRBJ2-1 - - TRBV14 CASSLLGRLSYNEQFF TGTGCCAGCAGCCTTCTGGGCAGGCTTTCCTACAATGAGCAGTTCTTC
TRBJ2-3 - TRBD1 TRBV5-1 CASSLAGTASTDTQYF TGCGCCAGCAGCTTGGCCGGGACAGCTAGCACAGATACGCAGTATTTT
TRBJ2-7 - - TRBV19 CASSLRVGSYEQYF TGTGCCAGTAGCCTCAGGGTAGGCTCCTACGAGCAGTACTTC
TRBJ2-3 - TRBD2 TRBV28 CASSSVTSGLAGDTQYF TGTGCCAGCAGTTCCGTTACTAGCGGCCTGGCAGGGGATACGCAGTATTTT
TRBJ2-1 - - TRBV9 CASSVTGSYNEQFF TGTGCCAGCAGCGTGACAGGATCCTACAATGAGCAGTTCTTC
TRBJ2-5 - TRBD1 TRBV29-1 CSVDNAGTAEGETQYF TGCAGCGTCGACAATGCCGGGACAGCCGAGGGAGAGACCCAGTACTTC
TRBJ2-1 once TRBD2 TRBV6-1 CASSHGLEYNEQFF TGTGCCAGCAGTCACGGACTAGAGTACAATGAGCAGTTCTTC
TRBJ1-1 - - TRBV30 CAWSWGAGKTTEAFF TGTGCCTGGAGCTGGGGGGCAGGGAAAACGACTGAAGCTTTCTTT
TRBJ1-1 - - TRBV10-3 CAISRTEDTEAFF TGTGCCATCAGCAGGACAGAAGACACTGAAGCTTTCTTT
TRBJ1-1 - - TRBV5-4 CASSLGGGDTEAFF TGTGCCAGCAGCTTGGGGGGAGGAGACACTGAAGCTTTCTTT
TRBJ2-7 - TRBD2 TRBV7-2 CASSRTSGSFLSEQYF TGTGCCAGCAGCCGGACTAGCGGGAGTTTTCTGTCGGAGCAGTACTTC
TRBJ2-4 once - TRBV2 CASSERSGYGNIQYF TGTGCCAGCAGTGAACGGTCAGGGTATGGGAACATTCAGTACTTC
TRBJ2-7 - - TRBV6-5 CASSNGQLYEQYF TGTGCCAGCAGTAACGGACAGCTATACGAGCAGTACTTC
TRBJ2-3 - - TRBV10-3 CAISQGMGTDTQYF TGTGCCATCAGCCAGGGGATGGGGACAGATACGCAGTATTTT
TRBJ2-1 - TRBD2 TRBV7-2 CASSLSSGSFDEQFF TGTGCCAGCAGCTTATCTAGCGGGAGCTTCGATGAGCAGTTCTTC
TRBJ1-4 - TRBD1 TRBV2 CASQSGGPEKLFF TGTGCCAGCCAATCAGGGGGACCAGAAAAACTGTTTTTT
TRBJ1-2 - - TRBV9 CASSQRVTEYGYTF TGTGCCAGCAGTCAAAGAGTAACGGAATATGGCTACACCTTC
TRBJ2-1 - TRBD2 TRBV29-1 CSASIRTSRITYNEQFF TGCAGCGCCTCAATTCGGACTAGTAGAATCACCTACAATGAGCAGTTCTTC
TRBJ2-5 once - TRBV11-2 CASSSLQGQETQYF TGTGCCAGCAGCTCCCTCCAGGGGCAAGAGACCCAGTACTTC
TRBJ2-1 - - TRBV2 CASTPRGIEQFF TGTGCCAGCACTCCTCGGGGTATTGAGCAGTTCTTC
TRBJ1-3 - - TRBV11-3 CASRMRVASGASGNTIYF TGTGCCAGCAGGATGCGAGTAGCCTCGGGTGCCTCTGGAAACACCATATATTTT
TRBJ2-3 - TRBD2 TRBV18 CASSPNTTSGRGGNTQYF TGTGCCAGCTCACCGAACACTACTAGCGGGAGGGGCGGAAATACGCAGTATTTT
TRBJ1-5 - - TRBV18 CASSFGQADLQPQHF TGTGCCAGCTCATTCGGGCAGGCGGATCTACAGCCCCAGCATTTT
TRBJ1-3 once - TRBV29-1 CSARHGNTIYF TGCAGCGCCCGTCACGGAAACACCATATATTTT
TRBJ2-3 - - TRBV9 CASSVGTSTDTQYF TGTGCCAGCAGCGTCGGGACTAGCACAGATACGCAGTATTTT